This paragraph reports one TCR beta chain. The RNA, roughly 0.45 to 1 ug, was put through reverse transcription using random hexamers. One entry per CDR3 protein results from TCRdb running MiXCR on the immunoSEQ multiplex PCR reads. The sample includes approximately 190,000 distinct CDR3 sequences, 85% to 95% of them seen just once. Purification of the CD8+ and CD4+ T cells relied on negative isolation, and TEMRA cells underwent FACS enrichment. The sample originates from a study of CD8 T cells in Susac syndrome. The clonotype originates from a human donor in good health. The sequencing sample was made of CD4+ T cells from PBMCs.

DNA for the CDR3: TGTGCCAGAGCTTTGTTGTCGAAACAGGAGGAGGGTTCCTACGAGCAGTACTTC. The encoded protein is CARALLSKQEEGSYEQYF. The chain carries TRBV12-3 or TRBV12-4 and TRBJ2-7; perhaps TRBD2 as D (6 bases). This CDR3 comprises 18 residues. V shed 9 bases and J shed 1 base, with 28 bases lying between them.